One sample yielded the 4 T cell receptor beta chains listed below, sequenced in a study of Siglec-9 on CD8 T cells in melanoma. The data were produced by immunoSEQ multiplex PCR, yet TCRdb's version contains in-frame clones alone and is incomplete. This table has some 39,000 clones, 84% appearing once. The source material was Siglec-9- CD8+ T cells sorted from blood. These receptors were collected from a human donor in good health.

The chain employs TRBV9 and TRBJ2-5; D is perhaps TRBD1 or TRBD2 (5 bases each). The DNA end is more similar to TRBJ2-7, so the J call may be wrong. The CDR3 is 15 amino acids. Per the germline V gene, CDR1 is SGDLS and CDR2 is YYNGEE. The CDR3 nucleotides are TGTGCCAGCAGCCCCTGGGACGGAGAATCCTACGAGCAGTACTTC. Translation gives CASSPWDGESYEQYF.

This CDR3 is CASSSRTGSYEQYF. The DNA for the CDR3 is TGTGCCAGCAGCTCCCGGACAGGCTCCTACGAGCAGTACTTC. V usage is TRBV5-4 and J usage is TRBJ2-7; TRBD1 matches 7 bases. V shed 3 bases and J 0 bases; nucleotides not matched to a gene: 3. Germline V gene lookup returns CDR1 SGHNT and CDR2 YYREEE (reference sequence). The CDR3 covers 14 residues.

This chain uses TRBV28 with TRBJ1-1, with 9 nucleotides matching TRBD1. Germline-derived CDR1 and CDR2 are MDHEN and SYDVKM. After removal of 8 bases from V and 6 bases from J, the junction contained 7 bases not matched to a gene. This CDR3 spans 13 amino acids. In DNA form, the CDR3 reads TGTGCCAGCCAACTACAGGGGGCGTCTGAAGCTTTCTTT. Protein sequence: CASQLQGASEAFF.

The chain couples TRBV30 to TRBJ2-7, with 9 bases fitting TRBD2. This CDR3 contains 14 residues. V dropped 1 base and J dropped 6; count of bases not matched to a gene: 7. From germline, CDR1 is GTSNPN and CDR2 SVGIG (reference sequence). This CDR3 reads CAWSGGGGFAEQYF. The CDR3 DNA reads as TGTGCCTGGAGTGGCGGGGGGGGTTTTGCCGAGCAGTACTTC.